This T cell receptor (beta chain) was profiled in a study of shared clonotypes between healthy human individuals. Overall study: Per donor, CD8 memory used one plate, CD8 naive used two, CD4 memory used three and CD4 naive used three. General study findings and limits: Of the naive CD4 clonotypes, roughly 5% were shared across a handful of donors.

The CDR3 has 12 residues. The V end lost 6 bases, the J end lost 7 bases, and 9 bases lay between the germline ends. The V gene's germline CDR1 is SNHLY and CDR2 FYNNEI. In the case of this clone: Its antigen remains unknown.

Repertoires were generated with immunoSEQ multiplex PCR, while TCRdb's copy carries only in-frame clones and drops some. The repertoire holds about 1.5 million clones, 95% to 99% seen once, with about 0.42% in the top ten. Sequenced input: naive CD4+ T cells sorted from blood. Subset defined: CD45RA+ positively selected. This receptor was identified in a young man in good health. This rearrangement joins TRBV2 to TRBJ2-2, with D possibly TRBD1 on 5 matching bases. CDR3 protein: CASSADSGELFF. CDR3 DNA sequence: TGTGCCAGCAGCGCAGACAGCGGGGAGCTGTTTTTT.